The 26 T cell receptor beta chains below all came from one sample that was sequenced in a study of identical twins. TCRdb fed the 5' RACE reads into MiXCR, producing one record per CDR3 protein. The sample lists around 1.7 million distinct CDR3 sequences, around 29% occurring once. The material sequenced was cord blood. These receptors were obtained from a newborn girl in good health.

The sample holds a few counts of this clonotype. The chain combines TRBV2 with TRBJ2-4, with unresolved D. CDR3 length equals 13 residues. CDR1 and CDR2 (germline): SNHLY, FYNNEI. V was clipped by 1 base and J by 9 bases, with 10 bases between them. Written as DNA, the CDR3 is TGTGCCAGCAGTGAAGGGGCTTTTGGCATTCAGTACTTC. Translation gives CASSEGAFGIQYF.

This clonotype was observed a handful of times. The chain has TRBV6-5 and TRBJ2-3; 12 nucleotides match TRBD2. J lost 7 bases, V lost 5 bases, and 7 bases had no gene match. This CDR3 spans 15 amino acids. Per germline, CDR1 MNHEY and CDR2 SVGAGI. Here the CDR3 DNA reads TGTGCCAGCAGTCGTAAGACTAGCGGGAGTTATACGCAGTATTTT. It translates to CASSRKTSGSYTQYF.

This clonotype was detected many times. The genes are TRBV20-1 and TRBJ2-1; no definite D call. CDR3 length equals 15 residues. Germline V gene lookup returns CDR1 DFQATT and CDR2 SNEGSKA (reference sequence). V lost 2 bases and J 0 bases, leaving 11 bases between the germline ends. This chain's CDR3 is CSARYWPLSYNEQFF. CDR3 nucleotide sequence: TGCAGTGCTAGATATTGGCCCCTCTCCTACAATGAGCAGTTCTTC.

This clonotype has a single count. At one boundary the junction diverges from the germline segment, which might be a read error. The chain joins TRBV6-5 to TRBJ2-1; 11 positions match TRBD2. From germline, CDR1 is MNHEY and CDR2 SVGAGI. The CDR3 is 18 amino acids. CDR3: CAGSYEIGASGRRGEQFF. The CDR3 coding sequence is TGTGCCGGCAGTTACGAGATCGGGGCTAGCGGGAGGAGAGGAGAGCAGTTCTTC.

This chain joins TRBV20-1 and TRBJ2-1; D remains unclear. This CDR3 is built from 13 residues. Germline assignment: CDR1 DFQATT and CDR2 SNEGSKA (reference sequence). V gave up 3 bases and J gave up 0 bases, with 6 bases separating them. CDR3 in amino acids: CSASLRSYNEQFF. In DNA form, the CDR3 reads TGCAGTGCTAGTCTTCGCTCCTACAATGAGCAGTTCTTC.

V gene TRBV5-8 combines with J gene TRBJ1-2, with D perhaps matching TRBD1 (5 bases). V was clipped by 2 bases and J by 4 bases, with 15 bases between them. Per germline, CDR1 SGHTS and CDR2 YDEGEE. This CDR3 has 15 amino acids. The CDR3 DNA reads TGTGCCAGCAGCTTAAAAGGGGCCAACCCCTATGGCTACACCTTC. This gives the protein CASSLKGANPYGYTF.

V gene TRBV7-2 combines with J gene TRBJ2-1; 7 bases fit TRBD2. J lost 10 bases, V lost 6 bases, and 3 bases had no gene match. Germline V gene data show CDR1 as SGHTA and CDR2 as FQGNSA. The CDR3 extends over 11 amino acids. The CDR3 DNA reads as TGTGCCAGCAGGCCGGGACTAGAGCAGTTCTTC. Translated: CASRPGLEQFF.

Only a few counts were recorded for this clonotype. This rearrangement joins TRBV10-1 to TRBJ2-2; D unresolved. The CDR3 contains 15 residues. Germline V CDR1 and CDR2: WNHNN, SYGVQD (reference sequence). Trimming removed 2 bases at V and 6 bases at J, with 13 bases between. The CDR3: CASSEPHSGAGELFF. CDR3 sequence (DNA): TGCGCCAGCAGTGAGCCCCATTCTGGGGCCGGGGAGCTGTTTTTT.

This clonotype was observed a few times. The chain uses TRBV4-1 and TRBJ2-1; D call uncertain. Germline-derived CDR1 and CDR2 are MGHRA and YSYEKL. The CDR3 has 13 amino acids. The V end was cut by 3 bases, the J end by 6 bases, with 9 bases between. The CDR3 nucleotides read TGCGCCAGCAGCCAGTCAGCTTCCAATGAGCAGTTCTTC. As protein: CASSQSASNEQFF.

This clonotype was detected many times. This chain connects TRBV5-5 to TRBJ2-7, with D maybe TRBD1 (6 bases). Germline V gene sequence: CDR1 SGHKS, CDR2 YYEKEE (reference sequence). Trimming removed 7 bases at V and 2 bases at J, with 13 bases between. This CDR3 is built from 13 residues. DNA for the CDR3: TGTGCCAGCGGTTTAAGGACAGCCTACGAGCAGTACTTC. As protein: CASGLRTAYEQYF.

V gene TRBV20-1 combines with J gene TRBJ2-7, with 9 bases matching TRBD1. The V gene's germline CDR1 is DFQATT and CDR2 SNEGSKA (reference sequence). The CDR3 totals 15 residues. Trimming removed 3 bases from V and 3 bases from J; junction bases left unmatched: 9. Here the CDR3 DNA reads TGCAGTGCTAGCCTCGCGACAGGGGGGATCTACGAGCAGTACTTC. Translating it yields CSASLATGGIYEQYF.

The chain employs TRBV5-1 and TRBJ1-4, with D hard to call. The CDR3 sequence is 14 residues long. Germline CDR1 and CDR2: SGHRS and YFSETQ. Trimming took 0 bases from V and 5 from J, leaving 8 bases between them. The CDR3 DNA is TGCGCCAGCAGCTTGGCTGTGGCAAATGAAAAACTGTTTTTT. Protein product: CASSLAVANEKLFF.

The chain has TRBV20-1 and TRBJ2-3; the D gene is possibly TRBD2 (5 bases). The germline V and J ends were trimmed by 5 bases and 6 bases, with 21 bases remaining between them. There are 15 residues in the CDR3. Germline-derived CDR1 and CDR2 are DFQATT and SNEGSKA (reference sequence). The CDR3 sequence: CSARELAGVVDTQYF. CDR3 in DNA: TGCAGTGCTCGCGAGCTAGCTGGTGTTGTTGATACGCAGTATTTT.

This clonotype has just a few counts. The chain couples TRBV4-2 to TRBJ2-2, with 10 bases aligning to TRBD2. CDR3 length: 15 amino acids. Germline loops: CDR1 LGHNA, CDR2 YNFKEQ. Trimming at V came to 2 bases and at J to 7 bases, leaving 4 bases not matched to a gene. The CDR3 loop is CASSQQRGGVGELFF. For the CDR3, the DNA is TGTGCCAGCAGCCAACAGCGGGGGGGCGTCGGGGAGCTGTTTTTT.

This rearrangement joins TRBV7-2 to TRBJ2-5, with 11 bases matching TRBD2. Germline CDR1 SGHTA, CDR2 FQGNSA. The CDR3 extends over 18 amino acids. J lost 3 bases, V lost 0 bases, and 9 bases had no gene match. DNA for the CDR3: TGTGCCAGCAGCTTAGCCCTGGTAGCGGGGGGGTTTAAAGAGACCCAGTACTTC. This sequence encodes CASSLALVAGGFKETQYF.

V gene TRBV4-2 combines with J gene TRBJ1-5; a weak D match, TRBD1 (5 bases). V was clipped by 2 bases and J by 2 bases, with 16 bases between them. This CDR3 is built from 17 residues. Germline V lookup: CDR1 LGHNA, CDR2 YNFKEQ. CDR3 residues: CASSQNWDPGGNQPQHF. CDR3 DNA sequence: TGTGCCAGCAGCCAAAACTGGGACCCCGGGGGCAATCAGCCCCAGCATTTT.

In its sample, this clonotype was seen once. CDR3 nucleotides: TGTGCCAGCAGCGTAGACACCCCTTCGAACACTGAAGCTTTCTTT. It is translated as CASSVDTPSNTEAFF. The genes are TRBV7-2 and TRBJ1-1; D unresolved. Trimming removed 5 bases from V and 1 base from J, with 14 bases in between. The CDR3 covers 15 residues. The V gene's germline CDR1 is SGHTA and CDR2 FQGNSA.

This clonotype was detected a few times. This chain links TRBV6-5 with TRBJ2-3; weak D call: TRBD1 (5 bases). This CDR3 is built from 12 residues. V gave up 6 bases and J gave up 5 bases, with 9 bases separating them. Germline loops: CDR1 MNHEY, CDR2 SVGAGI. Here the CDR3 reads CASRSQGDTQYF. The DNA for the CDR3 is TGTGCCAGCAGATCCCAGGGAGATACGCAGTATTTT.

This clonotype was counted a few times. V usage is TRBV5-1 and J usage is TRBJ2-4; 7 nucleotides match TRBD2. This CDR3 has 14 residues. The germline CDR1 and CDR2 sequences are SGHRS and YFSETQ. Trimming cost V 4 bases and J 5 bases; bases outside gene matches: 6. The CDR3 DNA reads TGCGCCAGCAGCCGGGAAGGGAGGGAAAACATTCAGTACTTC. Translation gives CASSREGRENIQYF.

The chain joins TRBV19 to TRBJ2-1, with 8 bases matching TRBD2. The ends lost 5 bases at V and 5 bases at J; junction bases unmatched: 8. Germline loops: CDR1 LNHDA, CDR2 SQIVND (reference sequence). The CDR3 length is 15 residues. CDR3 DNA: TGTGCCAGTAGTGAAAGACTAGCGACACACAATGAGCAGTTCTTC. The encoded protein is CASSERLATHNEQFF.

The V call is TRBV7-9, the J call TRBJ2-3; D unclear. The CDR3 is 12 amino acids. V was cut by 5 bases and J by 6 bases, with 9 bases left in between. Germline values: CDR1 SEHNR, CDR2 FQNEAQ (reference sequence). CDR3 region: CASSHRVDTQYF. As DNA, the CDR3 is TGTGCCAGCAGCCATAGAGTGGATACGCAGTATTTT.

This clonotype was recorded many times. The chain carries TRBV3-1 and TRBJ2-4; D ambiguous. V was trimmed by 4 bases and J by 4 bases, leaving 8 bases between them. CDR1 and CDR2 (germline): LGHDT, YNNKEL (reference sequence). The CDR3 sequence is 13 residues long. CDR3 sequence (DNA): TGTGCCAGCAGCCCCCTTTGGAAAAACATTCAGTACTTC. Amino acid sequence: CASSPLWKNIQYF.

The chain is built from TRBV15 and TRBJ2-7, with 14 bases lining up with TRBD2. Germline CDR1 is LNHNV and CDR2 is YYDKDF (reference sequence). V shed 3 bases and J 7 bases; nucleotides not matched to a gene: 5. This CDR3 has 15 residues. The CDR3 reads CATSRTSGGANEQYF. In DNA form, the CDR3 reads TGTGCCACCAGCAGGACTAGCGGGGGGGCCAATGAGCAGTACTTC.

The chain combines TRBV4-1 with TRBJ1-2; the D is unclear. The CDR3 runs 15 residues. Germline assignment: CDR1 MGHRA and CDR2 YSYEKL. V shed 0 bases and J shed 2 bases, with 10 bases lying between them. For the CDR3, the DNA is TGCGCCAGCAGCCAAGAGGGCAGAAACAACTATGGCTACACCTTC. Translating it yields CASSQEGRNNYGYTF.

This clonotype showed up just a few times. V is TRBV20-1 and J is TRBJ1-4; TRBD1 agrees at 9 bases. The V gene's germline CDR1 is DFQATT and CDR2 SNEGSKA (reference sequence). The V and J ends lost 5 bases and 8 bases, in that order; junction bases with no gene match: 12. The CDR3 is 15 residues long. CDR3: CSAALPGQGGEKLFF. The CDR3 coding sequence is TGCAGTGCTGCCCTACCGGGACAGGGTGGGGAAAAACTGTTTTTT.

The sample holds many counts of this clonotype. The chain employs TRBV20-1 and TRBJ1-5; D not certain. V lost 0 bases and J 4 bases, leaving 4 bases between the germline ends. CDR3 length: 12 amino acids. Germline-derived CDR1 and CDR2 are DFQATT and SNEGSKA (reference sequence). CDR3 region: CSARDQNQPQHF. For the CDR3, the DNA is TGCAGTGCTAGAGATCAGAATCAGCCCCAGCATTTT.